One T cell receptor beta chain is described in this entry. A much bigger clone sits one base away, suggesting this may be a read error. The CDR3 length is 13 residues. After removal of 7 bases from V and 6 bases from J, the junction contained 5 bases not matched to a gene. CDR1 SNHLY and CDR2 FYNNEI come from the germline V gene. The authors deemed Graves' hyperthyroidism stable absent ophthalmopathy progression within 18 months. The authors obtained PBMCs from about 9 ml of fresh peripheral blood. RNA transcripts provided the source from which TCR beta CDR3 regions were amplified. Initially, a first-round RT-PCR of the TCR CDR3 employed the HTBI primer set. In TCRdb, the multiplex PCR reads were re-called with MiXCR into one record per CDR3 protein. Here the sample spans around 600,000 distinct CDR3 sequences, approximately 14% being singletons. These data are taken from a study of T cells in Graves' hyperthyroidism and ophthalmopathy.

V usage is TRBV2 and J usage is TRBJ1-4; 7 bases line up with TRBD1. Sample: blood. The receptor comes from a woman in her 30s with Graves' hyperthyroidism. CDR3 DNA sequence: TGTGCCAGCAATCGGGACAGAGATGAAAAACTGTTTTTT. This codes for CASNRDRDEKLFF.